This entry is about one T cell receptor beta chain. This record comes from a study of tumor-infiltrating lymphocytes in localized non-small cell lung cancer. Study-wide background: The cohort mixed smokers and never-smokers, several histologies, and some post-neoadjuvant-chemotherapy samples.

Data came from immunoSEQ multiplex PCR; TCRdb stores just in-frame clones and leaves some out. The sample holds about 12,000 clones, about three quarters seen once. Losses at the gene ends were 5 bases for V and 4 bases for J; bases not matched to a gene: 2. The CDR3 has 13 residues. CDR1 MDHEN and CDR2 SYDVKM come from the germline V gene. The TCR comes from a human donor with non-small cell lung cancer. Sequenced input: uninvolved lung tissue not adjacent to the tumor. The chain couples TRBV28 to TRBJ1-5; 7 bases are a match to TRBD1. The CDR3 DNA reads TGTGCCAGCAGTGGGGACAGAAATCAGCCCCAGCATTTT. Protein sequence: CASSGDRNQPQHF.